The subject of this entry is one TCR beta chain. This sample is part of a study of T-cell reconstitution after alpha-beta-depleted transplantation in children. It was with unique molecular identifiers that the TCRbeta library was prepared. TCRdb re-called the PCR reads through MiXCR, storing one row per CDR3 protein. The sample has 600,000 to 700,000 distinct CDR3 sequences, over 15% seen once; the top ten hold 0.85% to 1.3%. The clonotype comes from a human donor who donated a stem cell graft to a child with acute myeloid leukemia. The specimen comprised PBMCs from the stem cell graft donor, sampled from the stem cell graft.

The CDR3 DNA sequence: TGTGCCAGCAGCTTATTGGGACAGGGGTTCACAGATACGCAGTATTTT. Translating it yields CASSLLGQGFTDTQYF. The chain employs TRBV7-8 and TRBJ2-3; TRBD1 aligns across 10 bases. CDR1 and CDR2 from the germline V gene are SGHVS and FQNEAQ. After removal of 2 bases from V and 2 bases from J, the junction contained 4 bases not matched to a gene. CDR3 length: 16 amino acids.